This TCR beta chain was observed in a study of CD8 T cells in Susac syndrome. Sequencing of TCR beta, carried out with a high-throughput approach, was applied to CD8+ and CD4+ T cells from the blood. TEMRA cells were FACS-enriched and CD8+ and CD4+ T cells negatively isolated. RNA, at about 0.45 to 1 ug, was reverse transcribed with random hexamers. By means of immunoSEQ multiplex PCR, TCR beta CDR3 spanning 54 Vbeta and 13 Jbeta underwent amplification. Each CDR3 protein gets one entry after TCRdb re-called the immunoSEQ multiplex PCR reads with MiXCR. This table has over 100,000 distinct CDR3 sequences, about 95% appearing once. V was trimmed by 5 bases and J by 14 bases, leaving 32 bases between them. The CDR3 is 17 residues long.

Sequencing used CD4+ T cells from PBMCs. This sequence originates from a human donor in good health. The V gene is TRBV12-3 or TRBV12-4, the J gene TRBJ2-3; the D gene is possibly TRBD1 (5 bases). The CDR3 nucleotides are TGTGCCAGCAGTCCAGGGCGCAGCCCCGAGTCACAGATGGAGAGGTATTTT. Its translation is CASSPGRSPESQMERYF.